Presented here are 15 T cell receptor beta chains from one specimen sequenced in a study of blood T cell repertoires in COVID-19. The method was immunoSEQ multiplex PCR; TCRdb's version includes in-frame clones alone and lacks a portion of them. The sample has about 320,000 clones, around 90% seen once; the top ten hold about 9.8%. The sequenced sample consisted of PBMCs or T cells enriched from blood (not recorded which). The receptors were gathered from a woman in her late teens or twenties who had recovered from COVID-19.

The count of this clone is one. The rearrangement uses TRBV7-9 and TRBJ2-7; 8 bases are a match to TRBD1. With 1 base clipped from V and 7 bases from J, the junction kept 9 bases outside the gene matches. This CDR3 contains 15 residues. Germline V gives CDR1 SEHNR, CDR2 FQNEAQ (reference sequence). The CDR3 bases are TGTGCCAGCAGCTTAGAGGCAGGGGGCGCGGGGGAGCAGTACTTC. Its protein is CASSLEAGGAGEQYF.

V usage is TRBV19 and J usage is TRBJ2-1; the D gene is possibly TRBD2 (6 bases). Germline CDR1 reads LNHDA; CDR2 reads SQIVND (reference sequence). Deletions cut 7 bases from V and 6 bases from J, with 13 bases between. This CDR3 has 13 amino acids. Written as DNA, the CDR3 is TGTGCCAGTAATCGCGGGATGGGCAATGAGCAGTTCTTC. Its translation is CASNRGMGNEQFF.

The V gene is TRBV28, the J gene TRBJ1-2; no firm D call. From germline, CDR1 is MDHEN and CDR2 SYDVKM. V was clipped by 3 bases and J by 5 bases, with 13 bases between them. The CDR3 has 14 residues. The CDR3 sequence: CASSFPDWRYGYTF. Written as DNA, the CDR3 is TGTGCCAGCAGTTTTCCGGATTGGCGGTATGGCTACACCTTC.

The J gene is TRBJ1-5, the V gene TRBV5-6, with no clear D. The CDR3 spans 13 residues. The V end lost 0 bases, the J end lost 8 bases, and 9 bases lay between the germline ends. CDR1 and CDR2 from the germline V gene are SGHDT and YYEEEE. The DNA for the CDR3 is TGTGCCAGCAGCTTGGACCGTCAGGAGCCCCAGCATTTT. Protein sequence: CASSLDRQEPQHF. The variable domain in full, completed from reference TRBV5-6 and TRBJ1-5, reads DAGVTQSPTHLIKTRGQQVTLRCSPKSGHDTVSWYQQALGQGPQFIFQYYEEEERQRGNFPDRFSGHQFPNYSSELNVNALLLGDSALYLCASSLDRQEPQHFGDGTRLSIL.

The genes are TRBV4-2 and TRBJ1-6; 8 positions agree with TRBD1. With V trimmed by 0 bases and J by 9 bases, 4 bases remained unmatched. CDR1 and CDR2 from the germline V gene are LGHNA and YNFKEQ. This CDR3 is 15 amino acids long. The CDR3 nucleotides are TGTGCCAGCAGCCAAGAGACAGGGGAGGGTTCACCCCTCCACTTT. Protein product: CASSQETGEGSPLHF.

The chain couples TRBV19 to TRBJ1-4; D gene uncertain. Germline assignment: CDR1 LNHDA and CDR2 SQIVND (reference sequence). V shed 3 bases and J shed 8 bases, with 10 bases lying between them. The CDR3 has 13 residues. CDR3 region: CASSITSTEKLFF. The DNA for the CDR3 is TGTGCCAGTAGTATCACCAGTACCGAAAAACTGTTTTTT.

V is TRBV29-1 and J is TRBJ1-1; unclear D gene. The CDR3 length is 14 residues. Trimming removed 3 bases from V and 1 base from J, with 12 bases in between. Germline lookup yields CDR1 SQVTM and CDR2 ANQGSEA. CDR3 nucleotide sequence: TGCAGCGTTGACGAGAGGCCGCGGAACACTGAAGCTTTCTTT. Protein product: CSVDERPRNTEAFF.

This clone was counted a single time. The gene calls are TRBV10-2 and TRBJ1-2; TRBD1 matches 7 bases. CDR1 is WSHSY, CDR2 SAAADI, per germline. J was trimmed by 5 bases and V by 8 bases; bases with no gene match: 8. The CDR3 has 13 residues. CDR3 protein: CASLGRGRYGYTF. In DNA, the CDR3 is TGCGCCAGCCTAGGAAGGGGGCGTTATGGCTACACCTTC.

The chain combines TRBV7-2 with TRBJ2-1; maybe TRBD2 (6 bases). This CDR3 has 13 amino acids. Trimming removed 8 bases at V and 7 bases at J, with 15 bases between. Germline CDR1 reads SGHTA; CDR2 reads FQGNSA. CDR3 DNA sequence: TGTGCCAGCGTCTCGGGACTGGTGAATGAGCAGTTCTTC. Its protein product is CASVSGLVNEQFF.

CDR3 coding DNA: TGCGCCAGCAGCCCAACCGGGAGCACAGATACGCAGTATTTT. It encodes CASSPTGSTDTQYF. This chain uses TRBV4-3 with TRBJ2-3; D remains unclear. The CDR3 has 14 residues. V was trimmed by 4 bases and J by 0 bases, leaving 8 bases between them. Germline values: CDR1 LGHNA, CDR2 YSLEER.

This chain joins TRBV9 and TRBJ1-4; possible D gene TRBD1, 5 bases. CDR1 is SGDLS, CDR2 YYNGEE, per germline. CDR3 length equals 14 residues. Trimming took 0 bases from V and 10 from J, leaving 13 bases between them. This CDR3 reads CASSVGVGAAKLFF. The CDR3 DNA reads as TGTGCCAGCAGCGTAGGTGTAGGGGCCGCAAAACTGTTTTTT.

The chain couples TRBV5-5 to TRBJ2-1, with 7 bases that match TRBD2. V was clipped by 4 bases and J by 12 bases; unmatched bases: 4. The length of the CDR3 is 11 residues. Germline-derived CDR1 and CDR2 are SGHKS and YYEKEE (reference sequence). The CDR3 nucleotides are TGTGCCAGCAGCACTTCGGGAGGGCAGTTCTTC. This gives the protein CASSTSGGQFF.

The V call is TRBV7-9, the J call TRBJ1-1; a possible D gene is TRBD1 (6 bases). The CDR3 has 14 residues. V lost 7 bases and J lost 4, with 16 bases in between. CDR1 SEHNR and CDR2 FQNEAQ come from the germline V gene (reference sequence). The CDR3 nucleotides are TGTGCCAGCACAAGAGGGGGGGAGAGCACTGAAGCTTTCTTT. Amino acids: CASTRGGESTEAFF.

There are a few counts of this clone. The DNA of the CDR3 is TGTGCCTGGAGTGTAGGGGGACCGGGGCATCAGCCCCAGCATTTT. It encodes CAWSVGGPGHQPQHF. The chain links TRBV30 to TRBJ1-5; TRBD1 is a possible D gene (6 bases). Trimming removed 0 bases at V and 5 bases at J, with 14 bases between. This CDR3 contains 15 residues. The V gene's germline CDR1 is GTSNPN and CDR2 SVGIG (reference sequence). Filled out from reference TRBV30 and TRBJ1-5, the complete variable domain reads SQTIHQWPATLVQPVGSPLSLECTVEGTSNPNLYWYRQAAGRGLQLLFYSVGIGQISSEVPQNLSASRPQDRQFILSSKKLLLSDSGFYLCAWSVGGPGHQPQHFGDGTRLSIL.

V is TRBV18 and J is TRBJ2-1, with 14 bases aligning to TRBD2. Germline V gene data show CDR1 as KGHSH and CDR2 as LQKENI. The junction had 3 bases not matched to a gene; V was cut back by 5 bases and J by 6 bases. The CDR3 covers 15 residues. The CDR3: CASSTGTSGGNEQFF. CDR3 nucleotides: TGTGCCAGCTCAACCGGGACTAGCGGGGGCAATGAGCAGTTCTTC.